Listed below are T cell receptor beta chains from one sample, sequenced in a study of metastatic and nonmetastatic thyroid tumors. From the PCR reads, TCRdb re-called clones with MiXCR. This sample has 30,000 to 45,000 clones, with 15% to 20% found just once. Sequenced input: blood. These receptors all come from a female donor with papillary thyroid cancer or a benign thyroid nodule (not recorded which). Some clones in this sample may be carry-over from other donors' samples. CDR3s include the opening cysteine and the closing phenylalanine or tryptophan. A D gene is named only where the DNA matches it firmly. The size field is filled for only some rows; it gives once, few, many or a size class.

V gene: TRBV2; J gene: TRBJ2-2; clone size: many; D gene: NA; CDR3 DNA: TGTGCCAGCAGCAGACAGAAGACCGGGGAGCTGTTTTTT; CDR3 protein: CASSRQKTGELFF
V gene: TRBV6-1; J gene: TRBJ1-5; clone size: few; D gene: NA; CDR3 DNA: TGTGCCAGCAGTGAAGCAGGGCAAGGCAATCAGCCCCAGCATTTT; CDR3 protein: CASSEAGQGNQPQHF
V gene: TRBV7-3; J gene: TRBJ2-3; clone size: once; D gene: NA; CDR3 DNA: TGTGCCAGCAGCTCCATCGTCGAGACCACAGATACGCAGTATTTT; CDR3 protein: CASSSIVETTDTQYF
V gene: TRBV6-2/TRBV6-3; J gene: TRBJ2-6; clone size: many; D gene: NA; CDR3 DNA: TGTGCCAGTACTTTACCAAACTCTGGGGCCAACGTCCTGACTTTC; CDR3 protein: CASTLPNSGANVLTF
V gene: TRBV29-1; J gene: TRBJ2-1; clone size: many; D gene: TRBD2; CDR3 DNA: TGCAGCGTTGGGGGTGCGGGAGGCACCTACAATGAGCAGTTCTTC; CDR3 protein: CSVGGAGGTYNEQFF
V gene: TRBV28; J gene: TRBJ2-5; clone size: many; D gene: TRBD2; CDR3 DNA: TGTGCCAGCAGTTTTACGGCGGGGGGGTTTCGGGAGACCCAGTACTTC; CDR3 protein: CASSFTAGGFRETQYF
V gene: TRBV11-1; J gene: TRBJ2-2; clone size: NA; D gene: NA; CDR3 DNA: TGTGCTAGCAGCTTACAGGGTCAAGGGCAGCTGTTTTTT; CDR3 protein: CASSLQGQGQLFF
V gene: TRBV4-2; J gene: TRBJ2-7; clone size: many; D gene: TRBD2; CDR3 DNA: TGTGCCAGCAGCCACCCCCCAGGGGCTAGCGGGAGGGTCTACGAGCAGTACTTC; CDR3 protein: CASSHPPGASGRVYEQYF
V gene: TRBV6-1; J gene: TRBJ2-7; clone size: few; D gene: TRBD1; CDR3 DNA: TGTGCCAGCAGTGAAGGGACAGGGGGATCTTACGAGCAGTACTTC; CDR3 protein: CASSEGTGGSYEQYF
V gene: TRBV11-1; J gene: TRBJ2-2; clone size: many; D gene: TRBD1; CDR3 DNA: TGTGCCAGCAGCCCACGGACAGGGGGCACCGGGGAGCTGTTTTTT; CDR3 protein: CASSPRTGGTGELFF
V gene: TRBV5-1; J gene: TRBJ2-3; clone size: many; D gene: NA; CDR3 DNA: TGCGCCAGCACCCTCGGGAGAGATACGCAGTATTTT; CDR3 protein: CASTLGRDTQYF